The 19 T cell receptor beta chains given below trace back to one sample, sequenced in a study of T-cell memory formation after mild COVID-19. In TCRdb, the 5' RACE reads were re-called with MiXCR into one record per CDR3 protein. Of around 410,000 distinct CDR3 sequences in the sample, 23% were seen once. Sample: PBMCs or a T cell subset sorted from them (not recorded which). The receptors were sampled from an adult woman who had mild COVID-19 (a few samples of this study predate the infection). Cell type and time point are not known.

Only a few counts were recorded for this clonotype. J is TRBJ2-3 and V is TRBV7-9, with D perhaps TRBD2 (6 bases). From germline, CDR1 is SEHNR and CDR2 FQNEAQ (reference sequence). Trimming stripped 1 base from V and 2 bases from J, with 10 bases between. This CDR3 spans 15 amino acids. CDR3 amino acids: CASSLVGTLTDTQYF. Written as DNA, the CDR3 is TGTGCCAGCAGCTTAGTGGGGACTCTCACAGATACGCAGTATTTT.

V is TRBV4-1 and J is TRBJ1-1; possibly TRBD1 for D (5 bases). Per germline, CDR1 MGHRA and CDR2 YSYEKL. The CDR3 is made up of 17 amino acids. V shed 1 base and J shed 0 bases, with 15 bases lying between them. The CDR3 spells CASSQVDMGFMNTEAFF. The CDR3 bases are TGCGCCAGCAGCCAAGTGGACATGGGATTCATGAACACTGAAGCTTTCTTT.

CDR3 region: CASSLGLAGDDEQFF. The CDR3 DNA reads as TGCGCCAGCAGCTTGGGACTAGCGGGGGACGATGAGCAGTTCTTC. The chain links TRBV5-1 to TRBJ2-1, with 12 bases lining up with TRBD2. The CDR3 has 15 residues. Germline assignment: CDR1 SGHRS and CDR2 YFSETQ. Trimming at V came to 0 bases and at J to 8 bases, leaving 3 bases not matched to a gene.

This clonotype was counted a single time. The chain carries TRBV28 and TRBJ2-5; unclear D gene. V was cut by 8 bases and J by 2 bases, with 12 bases left in between. The CDR3 contains 13 residues. CDR1 is MDHEN, CDR2 SYDVKM, per germline. This chain's CDR3 is CASLGSTQETQYF. CDR3 in DNA: TGTGCCAGCCTCGGCAGCACTCAAGAGACCCAGTACTTC.

The J gene is TRBJ2-2, the V gene TRBV11-2, with 10 bases lining up with TRBD2. V dropped 5 bases and J dropped 7; count of bases not matched to a gene: 7. The CDR3 sequence is 15 residues long. The germline V gene has CDR1 SGHAT and CDR2 FQNNGV. This chain's CDR3 is CASSQLSGRVGELFF. DNA of the CDR3: TGTGCCAGCAGCCAACTGAGCGGGAGGGTCGGGGAGCTGTTTTTT.

There are a few counts of this clonotype. The J gene is TRBJ1-6, the V gene TRBV20-1; TRBD1 matches at 7 bases. V shed 6 bases and J 6 bases; nucleotides not matched to a gene: 11. Germline V CDR1 and CDR2: DFQATT, SNEGSKA (reference sequence). CDR3 size: 15 residues. The CDR3 is CSAPDRVTSNSPLHF. For the CDR3, the DNA is TGCAGTGCCCCCGACAGGGTAACGAGTAATTCACCCCTCCACTTT.

This clonotype was detected only a few times. This sequence joins TRBV20-1 and TRBJ2-7; 11 nucleotides match TRBD2. Germline loops: CDR1 DFQATT, CDR2 SNEGSKA (reference sequence). J was trimmed by 1 base and V by 2 bases; bases with no gene match: 7. The CDR3 runs 16 residues. For the CDR3, the DNA is TGCAGTGCTAGACTTCCCGGGACTAGCGGATCCTACGAGCAGTACTTC. This sequence encodes CSARLPGTSGSYEQYF.

This clonotype was seen more than once but under ten times. CDR3 in amino acids: CASRTVTGGNTEAFF. The CDR3 DNA follows: TGCGCCAGCAGGACCGTCACAGGGGGCAACACTGAAGCTTTCTTT. The chain is built from TRBV4-1 and TRBJ1-1, with TRBD1 matching 9 bases. Per the germline V gene, CDR1 is MGHRA and CDR2 is YSYEKL. The V and J ends lost 6 bases and 2 bases, in that order; junction bases with no gene match: 7. The CDR3 extends over 15 amino acids.

This sequence joins TRBV29-1 and TRBJ1-3; no reliable D call. Trimming shortened V by 4 bases and J by 8 bases, and 18 bases separated the two germline ends. Germline-derived CDR1 and CDR2 are SQVTM and ANQGSEA. The CDR3 consists of 14 residues. The CDR3 is CSVGHLAPRDTIYF. CDR3 nucleotides: TGCAGCGTTGGTCACCTAGCGCCGAGGGACACCATATATTTT.

In its sample, this clonotype was seen a few times. The chain joins TRBV10-3 to TRBJ2-7; maybe TRBD2 (6 bases). Per the germline V gene, CDR1 is ENHRY and CDR2 is SYGVKD. The ends were cut back, 4 bases at V and 5 bases at J, with 18 bases in the middle. The CDR3 sequence is 15 residues long. The chain's CDR3 is CAISGVNGGLDEQYF. The CDR3 DNA follows: TGTGCCATCAGTGGGGTCAACGGGGGTCTCGACGAGCAGTACTTC.

This clonotype appeared a few times. The genes are TRBV14 and TRBJ2-2, with a possible D match to TRBD1 (5 bases). This CDR3 region has 15 residues. Trimming took off 6 bases at V and 2 bases at J, with 13 bases between the two ends. Germline CDR1 is SGHDN and CDR2 is FVKESK. In nucleotides, the CDR3 is TGTGCCAGCAGTGGGTTTCGGACAAACACCGGGGAGCTGTTTTTT. As protein: CASSGFRTNTGELFF.

This sequence joins TRBV7-9 and TRBJ2-1; TRBD2 might be the D (6 bases). Germline values: CDR1 SEHNR, CDR2 FQNEAQ (reference sequence). V was shortened by 8 bases and J by 8 bases, with 16 bases between the two germline ends. CDR3 length: 13 amino acids. CDR3: CASGHRSGYEQFF. The DNA for the CDR3 is TGTGCCAGCGGTCACAGAAGCGGGTATGAGCAGTTCTTC.

This chain joins TRBV6-6 and TRBJ1-1; D might be TRBD1 (6 bases). The CDR3 is 14 residues long. Germline CDR1 is MNHNY and CDR2 is SVGAGI (reference sequence). Trimming pared 5 bases from V and 1 base from J, leaving 11 bases between. CDR3 bases: TGTGCCAGCAGTCCCAACAGGGAGAACACTGAAGCTTTCTTT. It translates to CASSPNRENTEAFF.

The V and J genes are TRBV12-3 or TRBV12-4 and TRBJ2-2; no firm D call. The CDR3 is 14 amino acids. The ends were cut back, 2 bases at V and 7 bases at J, with 11 bases in the middle. The DNA for the CDR3 is TGTGCCAGCAGTTTAAATCCGGCGATCGGGGAGCTGTTTTTT. Protein product: CASSLNPAIGELFF.

The rearrangement joins TRBV7-3 to TRBJ2-3, with D possibly being TRBD2 (6 bases). CDR1 is SGHTA and CDR2 is FQGTGA in the germline V gene. Trimming took off 2 bases at V and 6 bases at J, with 18 bases between the two ends. The CDR3 loop spans 16 amino acids. The CDR3 reads CASSLGGLSEADTQYF. The CDR3 coding sequence is TGTGCCAGCAGCTTAGGGGGACTGTCGGAGGCCGATACGCAGTATTTT.

The chain carries TRBV24-1 and TRBJ2-1, with a tentative D call TRBD1 (6 bases). CDR1 is KGHDR, CDR2 SFDVKD, per germline. The CDR3 consists of 16 residues. The germline V and J ends were trimmed by 5 bases and 1 base, with 14 bases remaining between them. The CDR3, as DNA: TGTGCCACCAGTGTGGCTGGACAGCCATCCTACAATGAGCAGTTCTTC. Its protein is CATSVAGQPSYNEQFF.

This clonotype was detected only a few times. The V and J genes are TRBV20-1 and TRBJ2-7, with 10 nucleotides matching TRBD1. Germline CDR1 reads DFQATT; CDR2 reads SNEGSKA (reference sequence). This CDR3 has 17 amino acids. V lost 3 bases, J lost 2 bases, and 13 bases stayed unmatched. The CDR3 reads CSASPIPGQGRPYEQYF. CDR3 sequence (DNA): TGCAGTGCTAGTCCCATCCCGGGACAGGGGAGGCCCTACGAGCAGTACTTC.

This clonotype was recorded at least ten times. V is TRBV10-3 and J is TRBJ2-7, with D unresolved. With 3 bases removed from V and 1 base from J, the gap between germline ends came to 4 bases. CDR3 length: 12 residues. CDR1 is ENHRY and CDR2 is SYGVKD in the germline V gene. The CDR3 nucleotides read TGTGCCATCAGTGAAAAGTCCTACGAGCAGTACTTC. Translation: CAISEKSYEQYF.

This sequence joins TRBV29-1 and TRBJ1-2; D remains ambiguous. The CDR3 totals 12 residues. In germline, CDR1 is SQVTM, CDR2 ANQGSEA. Trimming stripped 4 bases from V and 6 bases from J, with 12 bases between. The CDR3, as DNA: TGCAGCGTTGCTGCCCCACGGAATGGCTACACCTTC. Translating it yields CSVAAPRNGYTF.